Listed below are T cell receptor beta chains from one sample, sequenced in a study of blood T cells in healthy people across ages. TCRdb independently ran MiXCR on the 5' RACE reads; one entry per CDR3 protein. The data show around 1,100,000 distinct CDR3 sequences, roughly two fifths seen once. The source material was blood. The receptors shown here come from a man younger than 35 in good health. The CDR3 runs from the conserved cysteine through the conserved F or W. The D gene is left open where the match is weak.

TRBJ1-2,TRBV29-1,-,CSVESWPGDGYTF
TRBJ2-7,TRBV3-1,-,CASSQELGLQSYEQYF
TRBJ1-4,TRBV7-9,TRBD1,CASSRGTGSLEKLFF
TRBJ1-3,TRBV7-8,-,CASSLLGRTIYF
TRBJ1-4,TRBV19,-,CASSIPRTVNEKLFF
TRBJ2-4,TRBV6-2/TRBV6-3,TRBD2,CASSAPGLGNIQYF
TRBJ1-4,TRBV25-1,TRBD1,CASSEYTGGIEKLFF
TRBJ1-1,TRBV6-1,-,CASSDLDNTEAFF
-,TRBV12-3/TRBV12-4,-,CASSLWGALGETQYF
TRBJ2-3,TRBV5-1,-,CASSLNARANTDTQYF
TRBJ2-1,TRBV29-1,-,CSVEPGDEQFF
TRBJ2-5,TRBV2,-,CASMGNNRFETQYF
TRBJ2-7,TRBV10-3,-,CAISDADYEQYF
TRBJ2-1,TRBV11-2,-,CVSSLPGLGEQFF
TRBJ1-2,TRBV6-2/TRBV6-3,TRBD1,CASTLTGNYGYTF
TRBJ2-2,TRBV7-3,-,CASSRTPNTGELFF
TRBJ2-5,TRBV20-1,-,CSARGWAIQETQYF
TRBJ1-1,TRBV12-3/TRBV12-4,-,CASSGVATEAFF
TRBJ1-2,TRBV20-1,TRBD1,CSARELTGGRGYTF
TRBJ2-7,TRBV9,-,CASSVGGVEETQYF
TRBJ2-3,TRBV10-3,TRBD2,CAISASSSGDSSTDAQYF
TRBJ2-1,TRBV4-2,-,CASSQVPLASAHYNEQFF
TRBJ2-1,TRBV27,TRBD2,CASSQLTSGSPPFF
TRBJ1-4,TRBV6-5,-,CASSYSTSSSATNEKLFF
TRBJ2-7,TRBV7-8,TRBD2,CASSPGLAGGTVSYEQYF
TRBJ1-4,TRBV10-2,TRBD1,CASRAGTGGRSEKLFF
TRBJ1-2,TRBV4-2,-,CASSQETSDYGYTF
TRBJ1-1,TRBV6-5,-,CASRKRRVGNTEAFF
TRBJ2-7,TRBV5-1,TRBD1,CASSLTIGDRGQRDEQYF
TRBJ1-1,TRBV7-9,TRBD1,CASRQGGNEAFF
TRBJ1-1,TRBV7-9,-,CASISRGMNTEAFF
TRBJ2-5,TRBV20-1,-,CSARTIPRVVRNLRDLETQYF
TRBJ2-1,TRBV7-9,TRBD1,CASSLRQGEQFF
TRBJ2-5,TRBV25-1,-,CASSAVQETQYF
TRBJ2-3,TRBV7-2,-,CASSSVRSSTDTQYF
TRBJ2-7,TRBV7-9,-,CASSLVTGLGASYEQYF
TRBJ2-3,TRBV3-1,TRBD2,CASSLLAAMGTDTQYF
TRBJ2-3,TRBV29-1,-,CSVEGSDTQYF
TRBJ1-4,TRBV7-9,TRBD1,CASSLGTRRGNEKLFF
TRBJ2-5,TRBV20-1,TRBD2,CSAQSVAGAAQETQYF
TRBJ2-1,TRBV6-5,TRBD2,CASSWGGRAYNEQFF